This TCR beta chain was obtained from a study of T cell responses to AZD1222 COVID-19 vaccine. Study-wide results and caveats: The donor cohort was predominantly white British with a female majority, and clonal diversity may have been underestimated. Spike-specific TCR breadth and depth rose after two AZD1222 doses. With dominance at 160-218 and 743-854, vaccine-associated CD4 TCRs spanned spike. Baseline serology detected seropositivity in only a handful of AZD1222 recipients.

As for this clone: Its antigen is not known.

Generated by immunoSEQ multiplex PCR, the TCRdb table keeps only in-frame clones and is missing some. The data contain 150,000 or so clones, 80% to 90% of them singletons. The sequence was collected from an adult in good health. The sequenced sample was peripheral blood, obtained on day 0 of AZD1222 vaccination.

The CDR3 nucleotides read TGTGCCAGCAGCTTAAAAGTGGACTATGGCTACACCTTC. Translation gives CASSLKVDYGYTF. The chain uses TRBV7-2 and TRBJ1-2, with no clear D. Germline V gene data show CDR1 as SGHTA and CDR2 as FQGNSA. Trimming stripped 2 bases from V and 3 bases from J, with 7 bases between. The CDR3 is 13 amino acids.